Following are 9 T cell receptor beta chains from one sample sequenced in a study of cytomegalovirus exposure and HLA in healthy donors. The primer mix had 60 Vbeta and 13 Jbeta primers. Some clones are missing from TCRdb's copy, which holds only in-frame ones; the method was immunoSEQ multiplex PCR. The data hold around 180,000 clones, with 60% to 80% observed a single time. The specimen sequenced was PBMCs. The source is a woman aged 45-65 years in good health and CMV-seropositive.

The rearrangement joins TRBV6-1 to TRBJ2-7, with 8 nucleotides matching TRBD1. The CDR3 extends over 14 amino acids. The junction had 3 bases not matched to a gene; V was cut back by 5 bases and J by 0 bases. CDR1 is MNHNS and CDR2 is SASEGT in the germline V gene. The CDR3 DNA sequence: TGTGCCAGCAGTCCACAGGGGGACTCCTACGAGCAGTACTTC. This gives the protein CASSPQGDSYEQYF.

This chain uses TRBV6-5 with TRBJ1-1; D is possibly TRBD1 (5 bases). This CDR3 is built from 13 residues. From germline, CDR1 is MNHEY and CDR2 SVGAGI. V was trimmed by 6 bases and J by 8 bases, leaving 16 bases between them. The DNA of the CDR3 is TGTGCCAGCAGATCCACAGGTGCTAAAGAAGCTTTCTTT. Translated, it gives CASRSTGAKEAFF.

This sequence joins TRBV9 and TRBJ1-1; no clear D gene. CDR1 is SGDLS, CDR2 YYNGEE, per germline. Between the trimmed V and J ends, which lost 3 bases and 1 base, there was a span of 10 bases. The CDR3 covers 14 residues. This CDR3 is CASSADSRNTEAFF. The CDR3 DNA reads TGTGCCAGCAGCGCCGACTCCCGGAACACTGAAGCTTTCTTT. Using reference TRBV9 and TRBJ1-1 for the parts outside the CDR3, the full variable domain is DSGVTQTPKHLITATGQRVTLRCSPRSGDLSVYWYQQSLDQGLQFLIQYYNGEERAKGNILERFSAQQFPDLHSELNLSSLELGDSALYFCASSADSRNTEAFFGQGTRLTVV.

CDR3 in amino acids: CASGTGAYEQYF. CDR3 in DNA: TGTGCCAGTGGGACAGGTGCCTACGAGCAGTACTTC. The rearrangement uses TRBV2 and TRBJ2-5; 8 bases agree with TRBD1. The DNA end is a closer match to TRBJ2-7, so the J assignment may be wrong. The CDR3 extends over 12 amino acids. Germline values: CDR1 SNHLY, CDR2 FYNNEI.

CDR3 coding DNA: TGTGCCAGCAGCCAAGACCCCCTCCGGTTCAGCACAGATACGCAGTATTTT. Protein product: CASSQDPLRFSTDTQYF. This chain joins TRBV4-2 and TRBJ2-3, with D uncertain. Germline assignment: CDR1 LGHNA and CDR2 YNFKEQ. The V and J ends lost 0 bases and 0 bases respectively, with 13 bases between them. The CDR3 loop spans 17 amino acids.

The CDR3 nucleotides are TGTGCCAGTAGTACCTGGGACAAAGAGACCCAGTACTTC. Its protein is CASSTWDKETQYF. The chain recombines TRBV19 with TRBJ2-5, with D tentatively TRBD1 (6 bases). Germline V gene sequence: CDR1 LNHDA, CDR2 SQIVND (reference sequence). Trimming left V 4 bases short and J 3 bases short, with 9 bases between. The CDR3 is made up of 13 amino acids. The variable domain in full, completed from reference TRBV19 and TRBJ2-5, reads DGGITQSPKYLFRKEGQNVTLSCEQNLNHDAMYWYRQDPGQGLRLIYYSQIVNDFQKGDIAEGYSVSREKKESFPLTVTSAQKNPTAFYLCASSTWDKETQYFGPGTRLLVL.

J is TRBJ2-2 and V is TRBV19; 8 bases align to TRBD1. CDR3 length: 15 residues. CDR1 is LNHDA, CDR2 SQIVND, per germline (reference sequence). V trimming: 5 bases; J trimming: 3 bases; junction bases outside the gene matches: 5. The CDR3 nucleotides are TGTGCCAGTAGTGGACAGGGTCTTGACACCGGGGAGCTGTTTTTT. As protein: CASSGQGLDTGELFF.

This clone was seen only a few times. This rearrangement joins TRBV10-3 to TRBJ1-1; tentatively, D is TRBD1 (5 bases). This CDR3 has 13 amino acids. Per germline, CDR1 ENHRY and CDR2 SYGVKD. V was pared by 3 bases and J by 5 bases, with 10 bases between. The CDR3 DNA reads as TGTGCCATCAGTGACGCCAGGGAAACTGAAGCTTTCTTT. Translating gives CAISDARETEAFF.

Points on this clone: The same CDR3 is also encoded by other DNA sequences in this sample. This rearrangement joins TRBV29-1 to TRBJ1-1; a weak D match, TRBD1 (6 bases). Trimming stripped 7 bases from V and 0 bases from J, with 12 bases between. This CDR3 comprises 13 residues. The germline V gene has CDR1 SQVTM and CDR2 ANQGSEA. CDR3 sequence (DNA): TGCAGCGGCTCGGGACACCTGAACACTGAAGCTTTCTTT. It yields the protein CSGSGHLNTEAFF.